This TCR beta chain was captured in a study of chronic HIV infection and antiretroviral therapy. TCRdb re-analysed the 5' RACE reads in MiXCR, keeping a single row per CDR3 protein. The sample carries about 31,000 distinct CDR3 sequences, roughly 9.1% recorded once. CDR1 SQVTM and CDR2 ANQGSEA come from the germline V gene. The CDR3 covers 10 residues. The V end lost 6 bases, the J end lost 6 bases, and 7 bases lay between the germline ends. The rearrangement joins TRBV29-1 to TRBJ2-3; D is tentatively TRBD1 or TRBD2 (5 bases each). This clonotype originated in an adult who had HIV and had not received antiretroviral therapy, or was an uninfected healthy control (not recorded which). The sample taken for sequencing was peripheral blood. The chain's CDR3 is CSVGADTQYF. The CDR3 nucleotides read TGCAGCGTCGGGGCGGATACGCAGTATTTT.